This T cell receptor (beta chain) was profiled in a study of cytomegalovirus exposure and HLA in healthy donors. The wider study: The study placed roughly four fifths of its approximately 400 genotyped donors in the Caucasian-associated ancestry cluster.

Primers included in the PCR were 60 Vbeta and 13 Jbeta primers. Profiling relied on immunoSEQ multiplex PCR, and the TCRdb table lists in-frame clones only, not all of them. This table holds about 240,000 clones, 81% found once. Study-wide findings and caveats: It was only CMV serostatus that was available as immune exposure information.

As to this clone: Its antigen is currently unknown.

CDR1 and CDR2 (germline): SEHNR, FQNEAQ (reference sequence). This CDR3 has 19 residues. The rearrangement joins TRBV7-9 to TRBJ2-5, with 13 bases fitting TRBD2. The J call may be wrong; the DNA end is better matched by TRBJ2-7. Sequencing was done on a sample of PBMCs. The TCR comes from a woman aged 60-75 years in good health and CMV-seropositive. The CDR3 DNA reads TGTGCCAGCAGCTTCGGACAGGGGGTGACTAGCGGGAGGTCCTACGAGCAGTACTTC. Translating it yields CASSFGQGVTSGRSYEQYF.